One sample yielded the 11 T cell receptor beta chains listed below, sequenced in a study of blood T cell repertoires in COVID-19. The assay was immunoSEQ multiplex PCR, and TCRdb's table has in-frame clones only and misses some. The sample yields some 380,000 clones, roughly 77% seen once. Sequencing was carried out using peripheral blood. The receptors were gathered from a human donor with acute or convalescent COVID-19. The donor label of this sample is uncertain.

For the CDR3, the DNA is TGTGCCAGCAGTTCCGGGACTAGGTCCTACAATGAGCAGTTCTTC. Translating gives CASSSGTRSYNEQFF. This sequence joins TRBV6-5 and TRBJ2-1; 8 nucleotides align to TRBD2. CDR3 length equals 15 residues. The J segment lost 1 base and the V segment lost 4 bases, leaving 3 bases of the junction unmatched. The germline V gene has CDR1 MNHEY and CDR2 SVGAGI.

This clone occurred a few times. The CDR3: CASSQDRGTGGVLETQYF. CDR3 nucleotides: TGCGCCAGCAGCCAAGATCGCGGGACAGGGGGCGTATTAGAGACCCAGTACTTC. The genes are TRBV4-1 and TRBJ2-5; 12 bases map to TRBD1. The CDR3 length is 18 residues. Germline values: CDR1 MGHRA, CDR2 YSYEKL. J gave up 4 bases and V 0 bases, and 9 bases lay outside the gene matches.

The chain joins TRBV28 to TRBJ1-5, with 7 bases identical to TRBD1. Per germline, CDR1 MDHEN and CDR2 SYDVKM. The CDR3 extends over 15 amino acids. With V trimmed by 6 bases and J by 0 bases, 5 bases remained unmatched. CDR3: CASRRTGASNQPQHF. The CDR3 region has the DNA TGTGCCAGCAGACGAACAGGGGCTAGCAATCAGCCCCAGCATTTT.

V usage is TRBV18 and J usage is TRBJ1-6, with a weak D call TRBD1 (6 bases). The CDR3 length is 14 residues. Germline values: CDR1 KGHSH, CDR2 LQKENI. Trimming took 3 bases from V and 9 from J, leaving 12 bases between them. Here the CDR3 reads CASSPQGSGSPLHF. In DNA, the CDR3 is TGTGCCAGCTCACCCCAGGGGAGTGGTTCACCCCTCCACTTT.

In this sample, this clone turned up once. CDR3 in DNA: TGTGCCAGCAGTGAGTTGGGCAGCTATCAGCCCCAGCATTTT. Translated, it gives CASSELGSYQPQHF. The J gene is TRBJ1-5, the V gene TRBV6-1; D not certain. CDR3 length: 14 residues. V dropped 3 bases and J dropped 5 bases, with 11 bases sitting between them. Germline V gene data show CDR1 as MNHNS and CDR2 as SASEGT.

This chain uses TRBV6-1 with TRBJ2-7; a weak D match, TRBD2 (5 bases). Germline CDR1 reads MNHNS; CDR2 reads SASEGT. The V end was cut by 2 bases, the J end by 0 bases, with 11 bases between. The CDR3 extends over 15 amino acids. CDR3 sequence: CASSELWESSYEQYF. The CDR3 nucleotides are TGTGCCAGCAGTGAATTGTGGGAGAGCTCCTACGAGCAGTACTTC.

J is TRBJ1-2 and V is TRBV19, with 8 bases fitting TRBD1. The CDR3 spans 13 residues. Per germline, CDR1 LNHDA and CDR2 SQIVND (reference sequence). V dropped 4 bases and J dropped 14; count of bases not matched to a gene: 12. The CDR3 bases are TGTGCCAGTAGTACCGTGGACAGGGCTTTGAGAACCTTC. This encodes CASSTVDRALRTF.

The rearrangement joins TRBV27 to TRBJ1-2; D remains unclear. Germline V gene sequence: CDR1 MNHEY, CDR2 SMNVEV (reference sequence). Deletions cut 5 bases from V and 5 bases from J, with 15 bases between. This CDR3 has 14 amino acids. The CDR3: CASSPYLSLYGYTF. CDR3 coding DNA: TGTGCCAGCAGTCCGTACTTGTCCTTATATGGCTACACCTTC.

This chain links TRBV2 with TRBJ2-3; TRBD1 agrees at 9 bases. The J segment lost 1 base and the V segment lost 6 bases, leaving 5 bases of the junction unmatched. The CDR3 spans 15 residues. CDR1 and CDR2 from the germline V gene are SNHLY and FYNNEI. DNA for the CDR3: TGTGCCAGCAGCGCACAGGGGGCAGGCACAGATACGCAGTATTTT. Translated, it gives CASSAQGAGTDTQYF.

This rearrangement joins TRBV7-2 to TRBJ1-2; 9 nucleotides match TRBD1. The CDR3 is 15 amino acids. CDR1 is SGHTA, CDR2 FQGNSA, per germline. V shed 3 bases and J 7 bases; nucleotides not matched to a gene: 9. CDR3 coding DNA: TGTGCCAGCAGCTTGGGACTATGGACAGGGGTTGGCTACACCTTC. The encoded protein is CASSLGLWTGVGYTF.

The chain is built from TRBV10-3 and TRBJ2-7; the match to TRBD1 covers 9 bases. This CDR3 is 13 amino acids long. Germline loops: CDR1 ENHRY, CDR2 SYGVKD. The V and J ends lost 7 bases and 4 bases, in that order; junction bases with no gene match: 5. CDR3: CAITRDRDYEQYF. The CDR3 region has the DNA TGTGCCATCACCCGGGACAGGGATTACGAGCAGTACTTC.